These 29 T cell receptor beta chains share one sample of origin, sequenced in a study of blood T cell repertoires in COVID-19. Sequencing was performed with immunoSEQ multiplex PCR; in TCRdb, only in-frame clones are kept and a portion is missing. The sample has about 150,000 clones; approximately 83% are singletons. Sequenced input: peripheral blood. These receptors all stem from an older woman with COVID-19, enrolled during active disease.

The V and J genes are TRBV18 and TRBJ1-5; D is possibly TRBD1 (5 bases). CDR3 length equals 14 residues. Trimming removed 4 bases from V and 7 bases from J, with 14 bases in between. Germline CDR1 is KGHSH and CDR2 is LQKENI. The CDR3: CASSLGQGGQPQHF. The CDR3 DNA follows: TGTGCCAGCTCACTGGGGCAGGGTGGGCAGCCCCAGCATTTT.

V gene TRBV30 combines with J gene TRBJ1-3; maybe TRBD1 (6 bases). Germline CDR1 is GTSNPN and CDR2 is SVGIG (reference sequence). Trimming shortened V by 3 bases and J by 0 bases, and 9 bases separated the two germline ends. This CDR3 has 14 amino acids. The CDR3 here is CAWRGASSGNTIYF. Here the CDR3 DNA reads TGTGCCTGGAGGGGGGCTTCCTCTGGAAACACCATATATTTT.

This chain connects TRBV30 to TRBJ1-1; D remains unclear. The ends were cut back, 3 bases at V and 5 bases at J, with 19 bases in the middle. The germline gives CDR1 GTSNPN, CDR2 SVGIG (reference sequence). This CDR3 has 15 amino acids. This CDR3 is CAWSLGDHRGTEAFF. The CDR3 DNA is TGTGCCTGGAGCCTTGGGGATCACCGGGGAACTGAAGCTTTCTTT.

This clone was picked up one time. The chain links TRBV11-3 to TRBJ1-6; D is uncertain. Germline V gene data show CDR1 as SGHNT and CDR2 as YENEEA. CDR3 size: 13 residues. Trimming took off 0 bases at V and 6 bases at J, with 3 bases between the two ends. CDR3 sequence: CASSLEANSPLHF. The CDR3 nucleotides are TGTGCCAGCAGCTTAGAAGCTAATTCACCCCTCCACTTT.

This chain uses TRBV6-1 with TRBJ1-5, with 8 nucleotides matching TRBD1. This CDR3 is built from 20 residues. V lost 3 bases and J lost 2; bases outside the gene matches: 18. Germline values: CDR1 MNHNS, CDR2 SASEGT. The CDR3 protein is CASSDQAGQGRGTGNQPQHF. CDR3 DNA: TGTGCCAGCAGTGACCAAGCTGGACAGGGTAGGGGAACAGGCAATCAGCCCCAGCATTTT.

V usage is TRBV9 and J usage is TRBJ2-3; D unclear. Trimming cost V 0 bases and J 3 bases, with 5 bases left between them. Germline V gene data show CDR1 as SGDLS and CDR2 as YYNGEE. The CDR3 consists of 13 residues. The CDR3 sequence is CASSVAFTDTQYF. The CDR3 DNA follows: TGTGCCAGCAGCGTAGCATTTACAGATACGCAGTATTTT.

V is TRBV5-6 and J is TRBJ1-5; D might be TRBD1 (5 bases). The germline V gene encodes CDR1 SGHDT and CDR2 YYEEEE. The CDR3 covers 14 residues. With 0 bases removed from V and 4 bases from J, the gap between germline ends came to 8 bases. CDR3: CASSLGQPNQPQHF. The CDR3 coding sequence is TGTGCCAGCAGCTTGGGACAGCCGAATCAGCCCCAGCATTTT.

This clone has a handful of counts. V and J are TRBV3-1 (or the pseudogene TRBV3-2) and TRBJ1-2; possible D gene TRBD1, 6 bases. V gave up 4 bases and J gave up 3 bases, with 15 bases separating them. The germline CDR1 and CDR2 sequences are LGHDT and YNNKEL (reference sequence). This CDR3 spans 15 amino acids. The DNA for the CDR3 is TGTGCCAGCAGCCCCCTAGACAGGCCTGACTATGGCTACACCTTC. Protein: CASSPLDRPDYGYTF.

This clone was seen more than once but under ten times. J is TRBJ1-5 and V is TRBV6-5, with 10 nucleotides matching TRBD1. The CDR3 extends over 14 amino acids. V lost 6 bases and J lost 6; bases outside the gene matches: 5. The V gene's germline CDR1 is MNHEY and CDR2 SVGAGI. The CDR3 protein is CASSAGQGIQPQHF. In DNA, the CDR3 is TGTGCCAGCAGCGCGGGACAGGGGATTCAGCCCCAGCATTTT.

CDR3 nucleotide sequence: TGTGCCAGCAGCGACTACAGGGGACGTGCAGATACGCAGTATTTT. This codes for CASSDYRGRADTQYF. This sequence joins TRBV7-3 and TRBJ2-3; TRBD1 agrees at 7 bases. The CDR3 consists of 15 residues. Germline lookup yields CDR1 SGHTA and CDR2 FQGTGA. The junction had 9 bases not matched to a gene; V was cut back by 5 bases and J by 4 bases.

This chain joins TRBV5-1 and TRBJ1-2; possible D gene TRBD1, 6 bases. Germline V gene sequence: CDR1 SGHRS, CDR2 YFSETQ. The V end was cut by 4 bases, the J end by 2 bases, with 15 bases between. The CDR3 is 15 amino acids. CDR3 DNA: TGCGCCAGCAGCCCCAGCCCAGGGGAGAACTATGGCTACACCTTC. This encodes CASSPSPGENYGYTF.

The genes are TRBV19 and TRBJ2-1; 7 positions agree with TRBD1. This CDR3 has 12 residues. The trim removed 11 bases at V and 4 bases at J, leaving 5 bases unmatched. Per germline, CDR1 LNHDA and CDR2 SQIVND (reference sequence). The CDR3 DNA follows: TGTGCCGGAAGGGACAGTTACAATGAGCAGTTCTTC. This codes for CAGRDSYNEQFF.

CDR3 amino acids: CASSLYRGLDNEQFF. The CDR3 bases are TGTGCCAGCAGTCTATACAGGGGGCTGGACAATGAGCAGTTCTTC. The chain recombines TRBV6-2 or TRBV6-3 with TRBJ2-1; 9 bases are a match to TRBD1. The CDR3 covers 15 residues. From germline, CDR1 is MNHEY and CDR2 SVGEGT. Trimming removed 5 bases from V and 5 bases from J; junction bases left unmatched: 7.

The chain couples TRBV12-3 or TRBV12-4 to TRBJ1-1; D is ambiguous. Trimming cost V 5 bases and J 0 bases, with 4 bases left between them. The CDR3 length is 12 residues. This CDR3 reads CASSQLNTEAFF. The CDR3 nucleotides are TGTGCCAGCAGTCAATTGAACACTGAAGCTTTCTTT.

This clone has just a few counts. J is TRBJ2-1 and V is TRBV3-1 (or the pseudogene TRBV3-2); possible D gene TRBD1, 5 bases. The V gene's germline CDR1 is LGHDT and CDR2 YNNKEL (reference sequence). The CDR3 contains 13 residues. Deletions cut 7 bases from V and 6 bases from J, with 13 bases between. CDR3 coding DNA: TGTGCCAGCACCCTTAGTGGGGCCAATGAGCAGTTCTTC. Translating it yields CASTLSGANEQFF.

This chain uses TRBV5-1 with TRBJ2-3, with 10 bases fitting TRBD2. CDR3 length equals 15 residues. The germline CDR1 and CDR2 sequences are SGHRS and YFSETQ. Losses at the gene ends were 0 bases for V and 3 bases for J; bases not matched to a gene: 1. This CDR3 reads CASSLAGLATDTQYF. Written as DNA, the CDR3 is TGCGCCAGCAGCTTGGCGGGACTAGCGACAGATACGCAGTATTTT.

The chain carries TRBV19 and TRBJ1-2; TRBD1 matches at 7 bases. V shed 9 bases, J shed 2 bases, and the junction held 12 bases outside the gene matches. In germline, CDR1 is LNHDA, CDR2 SQIVND (reference sequence). CDR3 length equals 15 residues. As DNA, the CDR3 is TGTGCCAGCCGCGGAGGAGAGACAGGGAACTATGGCTACACCTTC. Translation: CASRGGETGNYGYTF.

The chain is built from TRBV12-3 or TRBV12-4 and TRBJ1-6; no clear D. V was trimmed by 4 bases and J by 6 bases, leaving 7 bases between them. CDR3 size: 13 residues. The CDR3: CASSSRSNSPLHF. The DNA of the CDR3 is TGTGCCAGCAGTTCTCGGTCTAATTCACCCCTCCACTTT.

V is TRBV7-3 and J is TRBJ2-1; TRBD1 matches at 9 bases. V shed 6 bases, J shed 4 bases, and the junction held 7 bases outside the gene matches. The germline CDR1 and CDR2 sequences are SGHTA and FQGTGA. CDR3 length: 15 residues. For the CDR3, the DNA is TGTGCCAGCAGTCTGGACAGGGGCAGGTACAATGAGCAGTTCTTC. It yields the protein CASSLDRGRYNEQFF.

This clone was observed a single time. CDR3 residues: CASSVTATTNEKLFF. The CDR3 DNA reads TGCGCCAGCAGCGTCACAGCAACAACTAATGAAAAACTGTTTTTT. V and J are TRBV5-1 and TRBJ1-4; D ambiguous. The ends were cut back, 4 bases at V and 0 bases at J, with 10 bases in the middle. Germline CDR1 is SGHRS and CDR2 is YFSETQ. The CDR3 is 15 amino acids.

The chain couples TRBV9 to TRBJ1-5, with TRBD1 matching 10 bases. The J segment lost 1 base and the V segment lost 2 bases, leaving 3 bases of the junction unmatched. The CDR3 runs to 16 residues. CDR1 is SGDLS, CDR2 YYNGEE, per germline. CDR3 DNA sequence: TGTGCCAGCAGCGTTTCGGGACAGGGGAGCAATCAGCCCCAGCATTTT. It is translated as CASSVSGQGSNQPQHF.

This clone appeared a few times. V is TRBV15 and J is TRBJ1-1; no definite D call. Between the trimmed V and J ends, which lost 1 base and 6 bases, there was a span of 9 bases. The germline V gene has CDR1 LNHNV and CDR2 YYDKDF (reference sequence). The CDR3 runs 13 residues. The DNA of the CDR3 is TGTGCCACCAGCAGAGGATCCGGGGCTGAAGCTTTCTTT. As protein: CATSRGSGAEAFF.

The gene calls are TRBV4-2 and TRBJ1-2, with D perhaps matching TRBD1 (5 bases). Trimming took off 0 bases at V and 5 bases at J, with 16 bases between the two ends. The CDR3 contains 16 residues. CDR1 and CDR2 from the germline V gene are LGHNA and YNFKEQ. CDR3 protein: CASSQDPGGRIYGYTF. The CDR3 region has the DNA TGTGCCAGCAGCCAAGATCCCGGGGGGAGGATATATGGCTACACCTTC.

This chain links TRBV2 with TRBJ1-3, with a weak D call TRBD1 (5 bases). The V end was cut by 8 bases, the J end by 2 bases, with 13 bases between. CDR1 is SNHLY, CDR2 FYNNEI, per germline. This CDR3 is built from 14 residues. CDR3 residues: CASSTQGAGNTIYF. Written as DNA, the CDR3 is TGTGCCAGCTCAACGCAGGGCGCTGGAAACACCATATATTTT.

About this clone itself: This same CDR3 is encoded by further DNA sequences in the sample. The chain is built from TRBV12-3 or TRBV12-4 and TRBJ1-2; possibly TRBD1 for D (6 bases). V lost 6 bases and J 8 bases, leaving 13 bases between the germline ends. The CDR3 is 12 residues long. CDR3 DNA sequence: TGTGCCAGCAGCTCCACAGGGTTCGGCTACACCTTC. Protein: CASSSTGFGYTF.

The chain has TRBV11-2 and TRBJ2-1; weak D call: TRBD2 (6 bases). Germline V gene sequence: CDR1 SGHAT, CDR2 FQNNGV. Trimming shortened V by 2 bases and J by 0 bases, and 14 bases separated the two germline ends. There are 17 residues in the CDR3. CDR3 loop: CASSLMGGFRSYNEQFF. For the CDR3, the DNA is TGTGCCAGCAGCTTAATGGGGGGATTTCGCTCCTACAATGAGCAGTTCTTC.

This chain connects TRBV21-1 to TRBJ2-1; the table calls TRBD2, which could not be checked here. TRBV21-1 is a pseudogene. The CDR3 is 20 residues long. The chain's CDR3 is CASSKQGLAGGSPSYNEQFF. The CDR3 bases are TGTGCCAGCAGCAAACAGGGACTAGCGGGAGGTTCCCCCTCCTACAATGAGCAGTTCTTC.

The chain joins TRBV2 to TRBJ2-1; TRBD2 matches at 14 bases. This CDR3 spans 15 amino acids. The germline V gene has CDR1 SNHLY and CDR2 FYNNEI. V gave up 5 bases and J gave up 9 bases; unmatched junction bases: 6. The CDR3 nucleotides read TGTGCCAGCAGTCGAGGACTAGCGGGGGGTTTTGAGCAGTTCTTC. Translating gives CASSRGLAGGFEQFF.

The chain couples TRBV3-1 (or the pseudogene TRBV3-2) to TRBJ2-7; the match to TRBD2 covers 14 bases. The CDR3 runs 15 residues. CDR1 and CDR2 from the germline V gene are LGHDT and YNNKEL (reference sequence). J gave up 3 bases and V 4 bases, and 2 bases lay outside the gene matches. DNA for the CDR3: TGTGCCAGCAGCCTGGGACTAGCGGGGGTCTACGAGCAGTACGTC. This gives the protein CASSLGLAGVYEQYV.